The rows below give T cell receptor beta chains drawn from one sample of a study of human T cells and chemical hapten exposure. TCRdb analysed the RACE reads with MiXCR anew, one entry per CDR3 protein. This table holds some 150,000 distinct CDR3 sequences, approximately 12% found once. The specimen comprised whole blood, sampled in connection with sensitization to the hapten diphenylcyclopropenone (DPC). These TCRs come from a woman between 45 and 60 years old with alopecia areata. Some clones in this sample may be carry-over from other donors' samples. Each CDR3 is given with its conserved first and last residue. The D gene is left open where the match is weak. Clone size is given for some rows only: seen once, a few or many times, or a class if the clone is expanded.

>TRBV29-1|many|TRBJ2-7|TRBD1
CSVNRGPNEQYF
TGCAGCGTGAACAGGGGGCCCAACGAGCAGTACTTC
>TRBV6-1|few|TRBJ2-3|-
CASSEEVGPDTQYF
TGTGCCAGCAGTGAAGAGGTGGGCCCAGATACGCAGTATTTT
>TRBV7-2|many|TRBJ2-5|TRBD1
CASSPVGAGGGETQYF
TGTGCCAGCAGCCCAGTAGGGGCAGGGGGCGGTGAGACCCAGTACTTC
>TRBV20-1|few|TRBJ2-7|-
CSGVLRYEQYF
TGCAGTGGGGTCCTAAGGTACGAGCAGTACTTC
>TRBV27|few|TRBJ1-2|-
CASSSPLGGYTF
TGTGCCAGCAGTTCCCCGCTAGGCGGCTACACCTTC
>TRBV3-1|few|TRBJ2-1|TRBD2
CASSRSGSPLDEQFF
TGTGCCAGCAGCCGTAGCGGGAGCCCTTTGGATGAGCAGTTCTTC
>TRBV20-1|-|TRBJ2-7|TRBD1
CSAHRGDNEQYF
TGCAGTGCTCACAGGGGAGACAACGAGCAGTACTTC
>TRBV7-9|many|TRBJ2-4|TRBD1
CASSPLTGVGENIQYF
TGTGCCAGCAGCCCCTTGACAGGGGTCGGGGAAAACATTCAGTACTTC
>TRBV20-1|many|TRBJ2-3|TRBD2
CSAAHEGGRAFGTDTQYF
TGCAGTGCTGCCCACGAGGGCGGGAGGGCCTTTGGGACAGATACGCAGTATTTT
>TRBV7-9|few|TRBJ2-7|-
CASVPGHSFYEQYF
TGTGCCAGCGTACCGGGACACAGCTTCTACGAGCAGTACTTC
>TRBV24-1|few|TRBJ2-1|-
CATSDLGGNRARVFF
TGTGCCACCAGTGATTTGGGGGGGAACAGGGCGCGAGTGTTCTTC
>TRBV28|many|TRBJ2-5|TRBD2
CASSLQGLTVETQYF
TGTGCCAGCAGTTTACAGGGACTAACGGTAGAGACCCAGTACTTC
>TRBV7-3|-|TRBJ1-6|-
CASSLLGTDSPLHF
TGTGCCAGCAGCTTGTTGGGGACCGACTCACCCCTCCACTTT
>TRBV5-1|-|TRBJ2-7|-
CASSSGLIDEQYF
TGCGCCAGCAGCAGCGGGCTGATCGACGAGCAGTACTTC
>TRBV27|few|TRBJ1-2|-
CASRSPANYGYTF
TGTGCCAGCAGATCCCCAGCAAACTATGGCTACACCTTC
>TRBV30|few|TRBJ2-6|TRBD2
CAWSIAGGPSGANVLTF
TGTGCCTGGAGTATAGCGGGAGGTCCCTCTGGGGCCAACGTCCTGACTTTC
>TRBV30|-|TRBJ2-7|-
CAWSRGSYEQYF
TGTGCCTGGAGTCGGGGCTCCTACGAGCAGTACTTC
>TRBV15|few|TRBJ2-7|-
CATSSTYEQYF
TGTGCCACCAGCAGTACATACGAGCAGTACTTC
>TRBV19|-|TRBJ2-1|-
CASSPRSYNEQFF
TGTGCCAGTAGTCCCCGCTCCTACAATGAGCAGTTCTTC
>TRBV5-4|-|TRBJ2-7|TRBD1
CASSYVGQAYEQYF
TGTGCCAGCAGCTATGTAGGACAGGCCTACGAGCAGTACTTC
>TRBV5-6|-|TRBJ2-7|TRBD1
CVSSFYRGSVDEQYF
TGTGTCAGCAGCTTCTACAGGGGGTCAGTGGACGAGCAGTACTTC
>TRBV7-6|-|TRBJ2-1|TRBD2
CASSAVSGRAYNEQFF
TGTGCCAGCAGCGCAGTTAGCGGGAGGGCCTACAATGAGCAGTTCTTC
>TRBV11-2|-|TRBJ1-1|-
CASSTLQGRSEAFF
TGTGCCAGCAGCACCCTTCAGGGAAGGTCTGAAGCTTTCTTT
>TRBV11-2|few|TRBJ1-6|TRBD1
CASRDWTGAYNSPLHF
TGTGCCAGCAGAGATTGGACAGGCGCATATAATTCACCCCTCCACTTT
>TRBV7-8|few|TRBJ2-7|-
CASSPTSREQYF
TGTGCCAGCAGCCCAACGTCGCGCGAGCAGTACTTC
>TRBV21-1|many|TRBJ1-5|-
CASSKWSLTESNQPQHF
TGTGCCAGCAGCAAATGGAGTCTCACAGAGAGCAATCAGCCCCAGCATTTT
>TRBV6-2/TRBV6-3|-|TRBJ2-7|-
CASSTDRVTSASYEQYF
TGTGCCAGCAGTACCGACAGGGTGACTAGCGCCAGCTACGAGCAGTACTTC
>TRBV5-6|few|TRBJ1-2|TRBD1
CASSLSPGQGVFNGWEGYTF
TGTGCCAGCAGCCTGAGCCCCGGACAGGGGGTTTTTAACGGCTGGGAAGGCTACACCTTC
>TRBV12-3/TRBV12-4|few|TRBJ2-3|-
CASSFFGLTDTQYF
TGTGCCAGCAGTTTCTTCGGTTTGACAGATACGCAGTATTTT
>TRBV5-1|few|TRBJ2-5|-
CASSLPGGGGRETQYF
TGCGCCAGCAGCTTGCCCGGCGGAGGGGGCCGAGAGACCCAGTACTTC
>TRBV2|-|TRBJ2-3|-
CASALEGREGDTQYF
TGTGCCAGCGCACTGGAGGGGCGGGAAGGAGATACGCAGTATTTT
>TRBV7-3|-|TRBJ2-1|TRBD2
CASSLTGLVRNEQFF
TGTGCCAGCAGCCTCACGGGACTAGTTCGCAATGAGCAGTTCTTC
>TRBV2|few|TRBJ2-7|-
CASSERLVAYEQYF
TGTGCCAGCAGTGAAAGGCTAGTCGCTTACGAGCAGTACTTC
>TRBV12-3/TRBV12-4|-|TRBJ2-7|TRBD1
CASSEGQGANYEQYF
TGTGCCAGCAGTGAGGGACAGGGGGCTAACTACGAGCAGTACTTC
>TRBV5-1|-|TRBJ2-1|TRBD2
CASSLFQLASAYNEQFF
TGCGCCAGCAGCTTGTTCCAACTAGCGTCGGCCTACAATGAGCAGTTCTTC
>TRBV7-2|few|TRBJ2-1|TRBD2
CASSVGTSRANEQFF
TGTGCCAGCAGCGTAGGGACTAGCCGGGCCAATGAGCAGTTCTTC
>TRBV6-5|many|TRBJ1-6|-
CASSLGGNNSPLHF
TGTGCCAGCAGTCTAGGGGGGAATAATTCACCCCTCCACTTT
>TRBV29-1|few|TRBJ2-7|TRBD2
CSVRTSLLSYEQYF
TGCAGCGTCCGGACTAGCCTGTTATCATACGAGCAGTACTTC
>TRBV5-4|-|TRBJ2-1|-
CASSLDRSYREQFF
TGTGCCAGCAGCTTGGACCGTTCCTATCGTGAGCAGTTCTTC
>TRBV5-1|few|TRBJ2-3|-
CASSRAADTQYF
TGCGCCAGCAGCCGGGCGGCAGATACGCAGTATTTT
>TRBV4-2|-|TRBJ2-1|TRBD2
CASSQLIASGRADEQFF
TGTGCCAGCAGCCAACTTATCGCTAGCGGGAGGGCCGATGAGCAGTTCTTC
>TRBV4-1|few|TRBJ2-3|TRBD2
CASSQAPRREVIDTQYF
TGCGCCAGCAGCCAAGCTCCTAGGCGGGAGGTAATAGATACGCAGTATTTT